The 6 T cell receptor beta chains below all came from one sample that was sequenced in a study of control samples from healthy donors and cancer patients. Produced via immunoSEQ multiplex PCR; TCRdb's table is partial and in-frame only. The sample carries 55,000 to 65,000 clones, more than 70% recorded once. The sequenced sample was PBMCs. These receptors all stem from a woman in her sixties with lung cancer.

The rearrangement links TRBV11-3 to TRBJ2-7, with D hard to call. The CDR3 spans 13 residues. Trimming removed 3 bases from V and 0 bases from J, with 6 bases in between. CDR1 is SGHNT and CDR2 is YENEEA in the germline V gene. CDR3 bases: TGTGCCAGCAGCTTTCAGGACTCCTACGAGCAGTACTTC. It translates to CASSFQDSYEQYF.

This chain connects TRBV14 to TRBJ1-4, with a tentative D call TRBD1 (6 bases). The CDR3 consists of 15 residues. The germline V and J ends were trimmed by 3 bases and 8 bases, with 16 bases remaining between them. Germline V gene data show CDR1 as SGHDN and CDR2 as FVKESK. CDR3 sequence (DNA): TGTGCCAGCAGCCACGCCGGGACAACAAAAGAAAAACTGTTTTTT. Residues: CASSHAGTTKEKLFF.

The chain uses TRBV5-8 and TRBJ2-5; D is ambiguous. CDR1 SGHTS and CDR2 YDEGEE come from the germline V gene. The CDR3 contains 15 residues. Deletions cut 5 bases from V and 2 bases from J, with 16 bases between. The CDR3 bases are TGTGCCAGCAGACCGGGTCCACTTCTACAAGAGACCCAGTACTTC. Amino acids: CASRPGPLLQETQYF.

The rearrangement joins TRBV5-1 to TRBJ1-1; 7 bases align to TRBD1. The V gene's germline CDR1 is SGHRS and CDR2 YFSETQ. V was pared by 0 bases and J by 2 bases, with 4 bases of the junction left unmatched. The CDR3 sequence is 15 residues long. The CDR3 DNA follows: TGCGCCAGCAGCTTGGCCGGGACAGCTAACACTGAAGCTTTCTTT. Its translation: CASSLAGTANTEAFF.

The rearrangement joins TRBV27 to TRBJ2-7; 11 bases are a match to TRBD1. The junction had 6 bases not matched to a gene; V was cut back by 10 bases and J by 1 base. Germline V gene lookup returns CDR1 MNHEY and CDR2 SMNVEV (reference sequence). The CDR3 has 14 residues. Here the CDR3 reads CATHGQGASYEQYF. In nucleotides, the CDR3 is TGTGCCACCCACGGACAGGGGGCATCCTACGAGCAGTACTTC.

The chain links TRBV10-2 to TRBJ1-5; D might be TRBD1 (5 bases). The CDR3 spans 14 residues. Trimming removed 5 bases from V and 11 bases from J, with 19 bases in between. The germline V gene encodes CDR1 WSHSY and CDR2 SAAADI. DNA for the CDR3: TGCGCCAGCAGTCCGGGCCTGGGGCGGGAGACCCAGCATTTT. The encoded protein is CASSPGLGRETQHF.